Presented here are 21 T cell receptor beta chains from one specimen sequenced in a study of Ad26.COV2.S vaccination and SARS-CoV-2 variants. The treatment denotes: around 19 received Ad26.COV2.S at low or high dose, single or two shots; five or six received placebo; per-sample allocation not given. Sample collection was performed on day 63 after the first vaccine or placebo injection. TCRdb's table, derived via immunoSEQ multiplex PCR, lists solely in-frame clones and lacks some. The data show 200,000 to 250,000 clones, approximately 88% seen once. This specimen consisted of peripheral blood, obtained in a trial of Ad26.COV2.S vaccine versus placebo. These receptors originate from a person between 18 and 65 years old who received the Ad26.COV2.S COVID-19 vaccine or a placebo.

The chain carries TRBV7-9 and TRBJ1-4; tentatively, D is TRBD1 (6 bases). Trimming removed 5 bases from V and 0 bases from J, with 10 bases in between. The CDR3 covers 15 residues. The germline gives CDR1 SEHNR, CDR2 FQNEAQ (reference sequence). CDR3: CASSGPGATNEKLFF. For the CDR3, the DNA is TGTGCCAGCAGCGGACCAGGGGCAACTAATGAAAAACTGTTTTTT. The full variable domain, with the rest looked up from reference TRBV7-9 and TRBJ1-4, is DTGVSQNPRHKITKRGQNVTFRCDPISEHNRLYWYRQTLGQGPEFLTYFQNEAQLEKSRLLSDRFSAERPKGSFSTLEIQRTEQGDSAMYLCASSGPGATNEKLFFGSGTQLSVL.

The rearrangement uses TRBV11-2 and TRBJ2-5; D gene ambiguous. The CDR3 is 13 amino acids. Germline V lookup: CDR1 SGHAT, CDR2 FQNNGV. Trimming pared 0 bases from V and 5 bases from J, leaving 7 bases between. CDR3 amino acids: CASSLDPGETQYF. The CDR3 coding sequence is TGTGCCAGCAGCTTAGATCCAGGCGAGACCCAGTACTTC.

This clone was seen once. This sequence joins TRBV30 and TRBJ1-1, with 9 bases fitting TRBD1. Trimming at V came to 0 bases and at J to 4 bases, leaving 0 bases not matched to a gene. The CDR3 has 13 residues. CDR1 is GTSNPN and CDR2 is SVGIG in the germline V gene (reference sequence). The CDR3 region is CAWSVQGATEAFF. As DNA, the CDR3 is TGTGCCTGGAGTGTACAGGGGGCCACTGAAGCTTTCTTT.

The chain employs TRBV4-3 and TRBJ2-2; D gene ambiguous. The length of the CDR3 is 15 residues. The germline gives CDR1 LGHNA, CDR2 YSLEER. V was shortened by 1 base and J by 5 bases, with 11 bases between the two germline ends. The CDR3 DNA reads TGCGCCAGCAGCCAAGTGACTTCTACTACCGGGGAGCTGTTTTTT. This codes for CASSQVTSTTGELFF.

V usage is TRBV12-3 or TRBV12-4 and J usage is TRBJ1-2; no firm D call. Trimming took off 1 base at V and 4 bases at J, with 4 bases between the two ends. The CDR3 extends over 12 amino acids. CDR3 residues: CASSLGTYGYTF. CDR3 DNA sequence: TGTGCCAGCAGTTTAGGGACCTATGGCTACACCTTC.

The rearrangement joins TRBV30 to TRBJ1-5; 8 bases align to TRBD1. CDR1 GTSNPN and CDR2 SVGIG come from the germline V gene (reference sequence). With V trimmed by 1 base and J by 5 bases, 7 bases remained unmatched. The CDR3 is 15 residues long. In DNA, the CDR3 is TGTGCCTGGAGTGCTGGGGACAGGATCGATCAGCCCCAGCATTTT. This translates into CAWSAGDRIDQPQHF.

J is TRBJ2-1 and V is TRBV10-3, with 11 bases matching TRBD2. V lost 8 bases, J lost 9 bases, and 9 bases stayed unmatched. CDR1 and CDR2 (germline): ENHRY, SYGVKD. The CDR3 consists of 14 residues. The CDR3 here is CAIRLAGTRGEQFF. In nucleotides, the CDR3 is TGTGCCATCCGACTAGCGGGGACCCGAGGTGAGCAGTTCTTC.

The chain uses TRBV7-9 and TRBJ2-1; 7 nucleotides match TRBD2. Germline values: CDR1 SEHNR, CDR2 FQNEAQ (reference sequence). Trimming removed 5 bases from V and 0 bases from J; junction bases left unmatched: 7. The CDR3 runs to 16 residues. CDR3 region: CASSQFGGSSYNEQFF. In DNA, the CDR3 is TGTGCCAGCAGCCAATTTGGCGGGAGCTCCTACAATGAGCAGTTCTTC. Full variable domain (rest looked up from reference TRBV7-9 and TRBJ2-1): DTGVSQNPRHKITKRGQNVTFRCDPISEHNRLYWYRQTLGQGPEFLTYFQNEAQLEKSRLLSDRFSAERPKGSFSTLEIQRTEQGDSAMYLCASSQFGGSSYNEQFFGPGTRLTVL.

The V and J genes are TRBV28 and TRBJ2-7, with D perhaps matching TRBD2 (6 bases). The CDR3 covers 16 residues. Germline V CDR1 and CDR2: MDHEN, SYDVKM. V lost 3 bases and J 1 base, leaving 16 bases between the germline ends. DNA for the CDR3: TGTGCCAGCAGTTTGGGCGGGGCGCGACCATCCTACGAGCAGTACTTC. It specifies CASSLGGARPSYEQYF.

The chain links TRBV30 to TRBJ2-3; 8 nucleotides line up with TRBD2. CDR1 and CDR2 (germline): GTSNPN, SVGIG (reference sequence). The CDR3 is 15 residues long. V shed 0 bases, J shed 4 bases, and the junction held 6 bases outside the gene matches. This chain's CDR3 is CAWSVIGGVPDTQYF. CDR3 sequence (DNA): TGTGCCTGGAGTGTAATCGGGGGGGTCCCAGATACGCAGTATTTT.

This chain uses TRBV4-2 with TRBJ2-5; 7 bases align to TRBD1. The CDR3 sequence is 16 residues long. V dropped 0 bases and J dropped 0; count of bases not matched to a gene: 4. Germline CDR1 is LGHNA and CDR2 is YNFKEQ. For the CDR3, the DNA is TGTGCCAGCAGCCAAGACCGGCAGGGGGACCAAGAGACCCAGTACTTC. Residues: CASSQDRQGDQETQYF.

The chain combines TRBV7-2 with TRBJ2-2; the match to TRBD2 covers 12 bases. CDR3 length equals 16 residues. CDR1 is SGHTA, CDR2 FQGNSA, per germline. After removal of 1 base from V and 7 bases from J, the junction contained 4 bases not matched to a gene. The DNA of the CDR3 is TGTGCCAGCAGCTTAGGACTAGCGGGAGTGAACGGGGAGCTGTTTTTT. This encodes CASSLGLAGVNGELFF.

J is TRBJ2-1 and V is TRBV25-1; D is unclear. Trimming pared 5 bases from V and 8 bases from J, leaving 13 bases between. The length of the CDR3 is 13 residues. Germline V lookup: CDR1 MGHDK, CDR2 SYGVNS. CDR3 nucleotide sequence: TGTGCCAGCAGTAAACAGCCGGTGGATGAGCAGTTCTTC. The encoded protein is CASSKQPVDEQFF.

V and J are TRBV9 and TRBJ2-1; D is perhaps TRBD1 (6 bases). The CDR3 contains 14 residues. V gave up 0 bases and J gave up 8 bases, with 12 bases separating them. Germline assignment: CDR1 SGDLS and CDR2 YYNGEE. DNA for the CDR3: TGTGCCAGCAGCGTAGATTTGGGGGCCGATGAGCAGTTCTTC. It yields the protein CASSVDLGADEQFF. Full variable domain (remainder filled in from reference TRBV9 and TRBJ2-1): DSGVTQTPKHLITATGQRVTLRCSPRSGDLSVYWYQQSLDQGLQFLIQYYNGEERAKGNILERFSAQQFPDLHSELNLSSLELGDSALYFCASSVDLGADEQFFGPGTRLTVL.

This clone was counted a single time. The chain recombines TRBV11-3 with TRBJ2-7; D remains ambiguous. The CDR3 totals 13 residues. Germline V lookup: CDR1 SGHNT, CDR2 YENEEA. Trimming stripped 1 base from V and 5 bases from J, with 9 bases between. The CDR3 DNA sequence: TGTGCCAGCAGCTTAGTTCGTGGGAACGAGCAGTACTTC. This encodes CASSLVRGNEQYF.

This clone was detected a few times. The CDR3: CASSADRDVHGYTF. CDR3 bases: TGCGCCAGCAGTGCGGACAGGGACGTCCATGGCTACACCTTC. The chain is built from TRBV5-1 and TRBJ1-2; the match to TRBD1 covers 8 bases. From germline, CDR1 is SGHRS and CDR2 YFSETQ. With V trimmed by 5 bases and J by 6 bases, 9 bases remained unmatched. The CDR3 sequence is 14 residues long. The entire variable domain, with the rest obtained from reference TRBV5-1 and TRBJ1-2, is as follows: KAGVTQTPRYLIKTRGQQVTLSCSPISGHRSVSWYQQTPGQGLQFLFEYFSETQRNKGNFPGRFSGRQFSNSRSEMNVSTLELGDSALYLCASSADRDVHGYTFGSGTRLTVV.

The chain carries TRBV29-1 and TRBJ2-2; 13 bases agree with TRBD2. Germline trimming cut 1 base from V and 1 base from J; bases unmatched to any gene: 6. This CDR3 contains 18 residues. Germline V lookup: CDR1 SQVTM, CDR2 ANQGSEA. CDR3 sequence (DNA): TGCAGCGTTGAAGTCCCTCGGACTAGCGGGGGGAACACCGGGGAGCTGTTTTTT. It is translated as CSVEVPRTSGGNTGELFF.

The V call is TRBV5-1, the J call TRBJ2-7; D is possibly TRBD1 or TRBD2 (5 bases each). This CDR3 is 15 amino acids long. V gave up 2 bases and J gave up 0 bases, with 12 bases separating them. Germline CDR1 reads SGHRS; CDR2 reads YFSETQ. CDR3 region: CASSLGTVSSYEQYF. Written as DNA, the CDR3 is TGCGCCAGCAGCTTAGGGACGGTGAGCTCCTACGAGCAGTACTTC.

The J gene is TRBJ2-1, the V gene TRBV6-5; D perhaps matches TRBD2 (5 bases). CDR1 is MNHEY and CDR2 is SVGAGI in the germline V gene. The CDR3 totals 15 residues. With 3 bases removed from V and 0 bases from J, the gap between germline ends came to 9 bases. Here the CDR3 reads CASSYEGSSYNEQFF. Written as DNA, the CDR3 is TGTGCCAGCAGTTATGAGGGAAGCTCCTACAATGAGCAGTTCTTC.

The V gene is TRBV24-1, the J gene TRBJ1-5; 8 bases match TRBD1. Per germline, CDR1 KGHDR and CDR2 SFDVKD. This CDR3 has 15 residues. Trimming at V came to 3 bases and at J to 6 bases, leaving 6 bases not matched to a gene. The CDR3 spells CATSDQTGGGQPQHF. Here the CDR3 DNA reads TGTGCCACCAGTGATCAAACAGGGGGGGGTCAGCCCCAGCATTTT.

The chain recombines TRBV6-2 or TRBV6-3 with TRBJ1-1, with D perhaps TRBD1 (5 bases). This CDR3 is built from 15 residues. V was cut by 5 bases and J by 2 bases, with 15 bases left in between. Germline loops: CDR1 MNHEY, CDR2 SVGEGT. The CDR3 reads CASSQTGRGNTEAFF. The CDR3 DNA sequence: TGTGCCAGCAGTCAAACAGGTCGGGGCAACACTGAAGCTTTCTTT.